This record looks at one T cell receptor beta chain sequence and its context. Its antigen is currently unknown. This entry is derived from a study of cytomegalovirus exposure and HLA in healthy donors. Study conclusions and caveats: Researchers left out some V segments, among them TRBV6-2 and TRBV6-3, as indistinguishable. Analysis was performed later, and it showed HLA-associated TCR beta chains to be more clonally expanded than equally common others.

The germline V gene encodes CDR1 KGHSH and CDR2 LQKENI. Trimming pared 3 bases from V and 4 bases from J, leaving 15 bases between. CDR3 length: 15 amino acids. PCR primers comprised 60 Vbeta and 13 Jbeta primers. Sequenced by immunoSEQ multiplex PCR; TCRdb stores in-frame clones only, minus some. Here the sample spans more than 130,000 clones, just under 80% being singletons. The sequencing input was PBMCs. This chain connects TRBV18 to TRBJ2-5; possible D gene TRBD2, 5 bases. The clonotype originates from a man under 40 in good health and CMV-seronegative. The CDR3: CASSPSGNRGETQYF. The CDR3 DNA reads as TGTGCCAGCTCACCCAGCGGAAATCGCGGAGAGACCCAGTACTTC. Full variable domain (missing parts from reference TRBV18 and TRBJ2-5): NAGVMQNPRHLVRRRGQEARLRCSPMKGHSHVYWYRQLPEEGLKFMVYLQKENIIDESGMPKERFSAEFPKEGPSILRIQQVVRGDSAAYFCASSPSGNRGETQYFGPGTRLLVL.